This entry lists 22 T cell receptor beta chains sequenced from one sample in a study of vaccination and CD4 T cells after COVID-19. Oncomine TCR Beta short-read sequencing was applied to DNA from cultured CD4+ T cells. MiXCR was run by TCRdb on the PCR reads, yielding one entry per CDR3 protein. The sample has fewer than 5,500 distinct CDR3 sequences; about 21% are singletons. Treatment given: roughly nine-day PBMC culture with coronavirus spike peptide pools or control peptides (ViraFEST assay). These receptors have no known antigen. The source material was CD4+ T cells from blood, cultured in vitro. The receptor set was obtained from a human donor who had recovered from COVID-19.

J is TRBJ2-4 and V is TRBV7-2; TRBD1 matches 8 bases. V was pared by 5 bases and J by 6 bases, with 6 bases of the junction left unmatched. Germline V gene data show CDR1 as SGHTA and CDR2 as FQGNSA. The CDR3 sequence is 14 residues long. The CDR3 spells CASSQDRVPNIQYF. DNA of the CDR3: TGTGCCAGCAGCCAGGACAGGGTCCCAAACATTCAGTACTTC.

This clonotype was counted once. The chain has TRBV30 and TRBJ1-3; no firm D call. The germline gives CDR1 GTSNPN, CDR2 SVGIG (reference sequence). Deletions cut 0 bases from V and 0 bases from J, with 12 bases between. This CDR3 is built from 16 residues. The CDR3 sequence is CAWSVPGGSSGNTIYF. CDR3 sequence (DNA): TGTGCCTGGAGTGTACCGGGAGGGAGCTCTGGAAACACCATATATTTT.

The V and J genes are TRBV6-1 and TRBJ2-1; D call uncertain. The V end lost 1 base, the J end lost 10 bases, and 5 bases lay between the germline ends. The germline V gene has CDR1 MNHNS and CDR2 SASEGT. This CDR3 has 11 amino acids. CDR3 nucleotide sequence: TGTGCCAGCAGTGAAGTCGGGGAGCAGTTCTTC. Protein sequence: CASSEVGEQFF.

The J gene is TRBJ2-1, the V gene TRBV30, with D perhaps matching TRBD1 (6 bases). V dropped 1 base and J dropped 7 bases, with 11 bases sitting between them. The germline CDR1 and CDR2 sequences are GTSNPN and SVGIG (reference sequence). This CDR3 has 13 residues. The CDR3: CAWSDGTPNEQFF. The CDR3 region has the DNA TGTGCCTGGAGTGACGGGACACCGAATGAGCAGTTCTTC.

In this sample, this clonotype turned up a few times. V gene TRBV20-1 combines with J gene TRBJ1-3; no clear D gene. The V end lost 0 bases, the J end lost 3 bases, and 12 bases lay between the germline ends. The CDR3 spans 15 residues. CDR1 and CDR2 (germline): DFQATT, SNEGSKA (reference sequence). The CDR3 sequence: CSARDYRRFGNTIYF. In DNA, the CDR3 is TGCAGTGCTAGAGATTATAGGCGGTTTGGAAACACCATATATTTT.

Notes on this clonotype: A much larger clone is a single base away; this may be a read error. The V call is TRBV4-2, the J call TRBJ2-1, with D unresolved. This CDR3 comprises 14 residues. CDR1 and CDR2 (germline): LGHNA, YNFKEQ. Here the CDR3 reads CASGQDILGYEQFF. CDR3 bases: TGTGCCAGCGGCCAAGACATCTTGGGCTATGAGCAGTTCTTC.

This clonotype is large. The J gene is TRBJ1-5, the V gene TRBV6-1, with 7 bases that match TRBD1. V lost 2 bases and J lost 16; bases outside the gene matches: 8. This CDR3 has 12 residues. The germline V gene has CDR1 MNHNS and CDR2 SASEGT. The CDR3 DNA sequence: TGTGCCAGCAGTGAACCTCCGACAGGGAACCATTTT. Its protein product is CASSEPPTGNHF.

Comment on this clonotype: This may come from a read error, since a much larger clone is one base off. This CDR3 fails to terminate in the conserved phenylalanine or tryptophan, so it likely reflects a read error. The chain is built from TRBV19 and TRBJ1-1; 7 bases fit TRBD1. Germline V gene data show CDR1 as LNHDA and CDR2 as SQIVND (reference sequence). V was clipped by 6 bases and J by 6 bases; unmatched bases: 7. CDR3 length: 13 residues. CDR3 sequence: CASRLTGRAEAFL. CDR3 nucleotides: TGTGCCAGTAGGTTGACAGGGCGAGCTGAAGCTTTCCTT.

This clonotype was found a few times. V is TRBV28 and J is TRBJ2-1; 15 nucleotides agree with TRBD2. The germline gives CDR1 MDHEN, CDR2 SYDVKM. V shed 5 bases and J 9 bases; nucleotides not matched to a gene: 17. This CDR3 spans 19 amino acids. CDR3 in amino acids: CASSPLGLAGGRFRSEQFF. The CDR3 coding sequence is TGTGCCAGCAGTCCACTGGGACTAGCGGGGGGCCGCTTTAGGAGTGAGCAGTTCTTC. Filled out from reference TRBV28 and TRBJ2-1, the complete variable domain reads DVKVTQSSRYLVKRTGEKVFLECVQDMDHENMFWYRQDPGLGLRLIYFSYDVKMKEKGDIPEGYSVSREKKERFSLILESASTNQTSMYLCASSPLGLAGGRFRSEQFFGPGTRLTVL.

The chain uses TRBV19 and TRBJ2-7; weak D call: TRBD1 (5 bases). The CDR3 runs 13 residues. In germline, CDR1 is LNHDA, CDR2 SQIVND (reference sequence). The germline V and J ends were trimmed by 4 bases and 4 bases, with 11 bases remaining between them. DNA of the CDR3: TGTGCCAGTAGTAACCGACCAGGGTACGAGCAGTACTTC. Translating it yields CASSNRPGYEQYF.

V is TRBV28 and J is TRBJ1-2; TRBD1 matches 7 bases. CDR3 length equals 14 residues. J gave up 3 bases and V 6 bases, and 7 bases lay outside the gene matches. CDR1 is MDHEN and CDR2 is SYDVKM in the germline V gene. In nucleotides, the CDR3 is TGTGCCAGCAGGTCGGGGCAGGGGGACTATGGCTACACCTTC. Amino acid sequence: CASRSGQGDYGYTF.

In this sample, this clonotype turned up a few times. The genes are TRBV6-1 and TRBJ1-1; 7 bases are a match to TRBD1. Per the germline V gene, CDR1 is MNHNS and CDR2 is SASEGT. The CDR3 has 16 residues. V lost 6 bases, J lost 1 base, and 11 bases stayed unmatched. This chain's CDR3 is CASRLYQGGGNTEAFF. DNA of the CDR3: TGTGCCAGCAGACTATACCAGGGGGGGGGGAACACTGAAGCTTTCTTT.

The chain links TRBV6-1 to TRBJ2-2; 9 bases match TRBD1. Trimming cost V 5 bases and J 6 bases; bases outside gene matches: 13. The length of the CDR3 is 17 residues. Germline values: CDR1 MNHNS, CDR2 SASEGT. Here the CDR3 DNA reads TGTGCCAGCAGTCGCGGGACAGGGACTCCCACCGCCGGGGAGCTGTTTTTT. As protein: CASSRGTGTPTAGELFF.

This clonotype was seen only a few times. The rearrangement links TRBV2 to TRBJ1-2; a possible D gene is TRBD1 (6 bases). This CDR3 has 13 amino acids. Germline CDR1 and CDR2: SNHLY and FYNNEI. Trimming took off 7 bases at V and 4 bases at J, with 13 bases between the two ends. The CDR3 loop is CASIIRTAYGYTF. CDR3 bases: TGTGCCAGCATTATTCGGACAGCCTATGGCTACACCTTC.

The chain recombines TRBV7-8 with TRBJ2-5; D is uncertain. In germline, CDR1 is SGHVS, CDR2 FQNEAQ. Trimming took 1 base from V and 4 from J, leaving 10 bases between them. This CDR3 is built from 14 residues. The CDR3 DNA is TGTGCCAGCAGCTTAGGATCCGCCGTAGAGACCCAGTACTTC. Amino acid sequence: CASSLGSAVETQYF.

This chain joins TRBV11-3 and TRBJ2-3; maybe TRBD2 (5 bases). The germline V gene has CDR1 SGHNT and CDR2 YENEEA. V was trimmed by 4 bases and J by 7 bases, leaving 21 bases between them. The length of the CDR3 is 16 residues. This CDR3 reads CASSSRRGPGYNTQYF. The CDR3 DNA reads as TGTGCCAGCAGCTCCCGTCGAGGGCCAGGATATAATACGCAGTATTTT.

The chain couples TRBV3-1 to TRBJ2-2; 8 bases align to TRBD1. V was pared by 4 bases and J by 4 bases, with 5 bases of the junction left unmatched. Per germline, CDR1 LGHDT and CDR2 YNNKEL (reference sequence). This CDR3 is 15 amino acids long. As DNA, the CDR3 is TGTGCCAGCAGCCTACAGGGGGTTGCCACCGGGGAGCTGTTTTTT. Its translation is CASSLQGVATGELFF.

This sequence joins TRBV30 and TRBJ1-5, with 7 bases fitting TRBD1. Germline CDR1 is GTSNPN and CDR2 is SVGIG (reference sequence). The ends lost 0 bases at V and 2 bases at J; junction bases unmatched: 13. CDR3 length: 18 amino acids. The CDR3 reads CAWSVHWTGDIGNQPQHF. CDR3 sequence (DNA): TGTGCCTGGAGTGTACATTGGACAGGAGATATAGGCAATCAGCCCCAGCATTTT.

J is TRBJ1-4 and V is TRBV30; D unclear. Between the trimmed V and J ends, which lost 3 bases and 4 bases, there was a span of 9 bases. The CDR3 length is 13 residues. Looked up from germline, CDR1 is GTSNPN and CDR2 is SVGIG (reference sequence). The CDR3 nucleotides are TGTGCCTGGAGGCAGAGTTTTAATGAAAAACTGTTTTTT. Translating gives CAWRQSFNEKLFF.

This clonotype is categorized as large (0.1 to 1%). The chain recombines TRBV20-1 with TRBJ2-3; TRBD2 aligns across 10 bases. With V trimmed by 2 bases and J by 6 bases, 8 bases remained unmatched. CDR1 and CDR2 from the germline V gene are DFQATT and SNEGSKA (reference sequence). The CDR3 runs 15 residues. The chain's CDR3 is CSARTPAGGQDTQYF. Written as DNA, the CDR3 is TGCAGTGCTAGAACCCCAGCGGGGGGGCAGGATACGCAGTATTTT.

By its share, this clonotype is medium-sized. This CDR3 reads CASRAPVGGWTEAFF. Here the CDR3 DNA reads TGTGCCAGCAGGGCCCCGGTGGGGGGCTGGACTGAAGCTTTCTTT. The rearrangement joins TRBV27 to TRBJ1-1; TRBD1 is a possible D gene (6 bases). This CDR3 contains 15 residues. Trimming pared 6 bases from V and 5 bases from J, leaving 19 bases between. The germline V gene has CDR1 MNHEY and CDR2 SMNVEV (reference sequence).

The V gene is TRBV6-1, the J gene TRBJ2-2, with D hard to call. This CDR3 is built from 14 residues. Germline CDR1 is MNHNS and CDR2 is SASEGT. V was cut by 1 base and J by 6 bases, with 9 bases left in between. The CDR3 loop reads CASSEVWTPGELFF. CDR3 nucleotide sequence: TGTGCCAGCAGTGAAGTTTGGACCCCCGGGGAGCTGTTTTTT.